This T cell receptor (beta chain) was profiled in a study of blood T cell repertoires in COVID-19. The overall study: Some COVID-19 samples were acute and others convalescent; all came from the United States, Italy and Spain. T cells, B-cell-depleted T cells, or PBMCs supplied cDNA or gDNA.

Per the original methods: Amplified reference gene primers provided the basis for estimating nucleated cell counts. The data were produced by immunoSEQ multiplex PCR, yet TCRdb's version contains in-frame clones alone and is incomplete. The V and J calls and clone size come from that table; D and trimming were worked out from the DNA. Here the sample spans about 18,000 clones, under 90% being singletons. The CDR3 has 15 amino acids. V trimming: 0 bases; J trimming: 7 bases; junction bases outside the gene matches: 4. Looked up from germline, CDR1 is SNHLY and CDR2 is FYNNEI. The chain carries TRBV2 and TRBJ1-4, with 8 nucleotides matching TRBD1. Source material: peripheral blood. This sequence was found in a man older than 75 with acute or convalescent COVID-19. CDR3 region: CASSEALGTGEKLFF. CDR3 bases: TGTGCCAGCAGTGAAGCGCTTGGGACAGGTGAAAAACTGTTTTTT.